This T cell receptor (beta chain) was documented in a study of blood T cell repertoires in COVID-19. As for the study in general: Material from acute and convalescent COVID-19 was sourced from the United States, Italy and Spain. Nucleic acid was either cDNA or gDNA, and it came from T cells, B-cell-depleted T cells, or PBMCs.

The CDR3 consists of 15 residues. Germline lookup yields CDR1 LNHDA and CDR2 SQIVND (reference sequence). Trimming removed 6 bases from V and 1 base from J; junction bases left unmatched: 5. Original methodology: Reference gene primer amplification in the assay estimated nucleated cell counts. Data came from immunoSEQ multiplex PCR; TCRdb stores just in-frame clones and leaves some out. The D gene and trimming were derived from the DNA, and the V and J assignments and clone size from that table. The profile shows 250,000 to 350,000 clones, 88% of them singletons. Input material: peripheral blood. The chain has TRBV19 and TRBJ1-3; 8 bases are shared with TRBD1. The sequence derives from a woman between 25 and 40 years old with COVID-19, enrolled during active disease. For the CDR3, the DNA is TGTGCCAGTAGCCGGGGGACAGGTTCTGGAAACACCATATATTTT. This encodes CASSRGTGSGNTIYF.